Listed below are T cell receptor beta chains from one sample, sequenced in a study of somatic mutations in cytotoxic T cells in rheumatoid arthritis. Measured with immunoSEQ multiplex PCR; TCRdb has only the in-frame clones, and not every one. The sample contains approximately 25,000 clones, approximately 73% of which appear only once. The specimen was CD8+ T cells sorted from blood. The receptors come from a woman between 18 and 30 years old in good health. Each CDR3 is given with its conserved first and last residue. The D gene is left open where the match is weak.

CDR3aa: CASSFIPNEQFF
d_gene: .
j_gene: TRBJ2-1
v_gene: TRBV11-3

CDR3aa: CASSEVGQSRDTQYF
d_gene: TRBD1
j_gene: TRBJ2-3
v_gene: TRBV2

CDR3aa: CASSAGGPISNQPQHF
d_gene: .
j_gene: TRBJ1-5
v_gene: TRBV6-1

CDR3aa: CASSPGTSGLIYNEQFF
d_gene: TRBD2
j_gene: TRBJ2-1
v_gene: TRBV7-9

CDR3aa: CASMGQGAFYEQYF
d_gene: TRBD1
j_gene: TRBJ2-7
v_gene: TRBV25-1

CDR3aa: CASSPLTEAGEKLFF
d_gene: .
j_gene: TRBJ1-4
v_gene: TRBV18

CDR3aa: CATSRGDTGDSPLHF
d_gene: .
j_gene: TRBJ1-6
v_gene: TRBV15

CDR3aa: CARMNRADYNEQFF
d_gene: .
j_gene: TRBJ2-1
v_gene: TRBV2

CDR3aa: CASSLGTSDHNEQFF
d_gene: TRBD2
j_gene: TRBJ2-1
v_gene: TRBV28

CDR3aa: CASSNRDRVNEQFF
d_gene: TRBD1
j_gene: TRBJ2-1
v_gene: TRBV5-4

CDR3aa: CAISESREAFF
d_gene: .
j_gene: TRBJ1-1
v_gene: TRBV10-3

CDR3aa: CASSLWNTEAFF
d_gene: .
j_gene: TRBJ1-1
v_gene: TRBV7-9

CDR3aa: CASSFFAGTGNTGELFF
d_gene: TRBD1
j_gene: TRBJ2-2
v_gene: TRBV7-9